The following is a TCR beta chain sequence with its context. No antigen is known for it. The data were obtained in a study of cytomegalovirus exposure and HLA in healthy donors. Study-wide results and limits: A few CMV-associated chains proved CMV antigen-specific in vitro. The classifier, whose performance was assessed in both the original and validation cohorts, reportedly diagnosed cytomegalovirus status with high specificity and sensitivity. TCR beta chains numbering more than 150 were designated cytomegalovirus-associated.

Produced via immunoSEQ multiplex PCR; TCRdb's table is partial and in-frame only. The sample includes 100,000 to 120,000 clones, about 86% of them seen just once. The CDR3 runs to 14 residues. V was cut by 4 bases and J by 5 bases, with 12 bases left in between. Germline V CDR1 and CDR2: MNHEY, SVGAGI. These donors were members of the roughly 120-subject validation cohort, a group separate from the approximately 640-subject first cohort. This chain connects TRBV6-5 to TRBJ1-5, with unresolved D. The origin of this receptor is a young woman in good health and CMV-seropositive. Sequencing was carried out using PBMCs. CDR3 amino acids: CASSSPGNYQPQHF. The CDR3 DNA follows: TGTGCCAGCAGTTCCCCAGGAAATTATCAGCCCCAGCATTTT.